The 26 T cell receptor beta chains below were found in one sample sequenced in a study of cytomegalovirus exposure and HLA in healthy donors. Amplification used 60 Vbeta primers and 13 Jbeta primers. Profiled with immunoSEQ multiplex PCR; TCRdb holds only in-frame clones, not every one. The table shows around 210,000 clones, with around 80% occurring only once. Material: PBMCs. Receptors originate from a boy younger than 18 in good health and CMV-seronegative.

The chain joins TRBV27 to TRBJ1-5; a weak D match, TRBD1 (5 bases). The V gene's germline CDR1 is MNHEY and CDR2 SMNVEV (reference sequence). V was clipped by 2 bases and J by 2 bases, with 10 bases between them. The CDR3 contains 15 residues. In nucleotides, the CDR3 is TGTGCCAGCAGTTTAGGGGGGGTAGGCAATCAGCCCCAGCATTTT. It codes for CASSLGGVGNQPQHF.

V and J are TRBV19 and TRBJ1-6, with 7 bases that match TRBD1. Germline CDR1 reads LNHDA; CDR2 reads SQIVND (reference sequence). This CDR3 is built from 16 residues. The J segment lost 7 bases and the V segment lost 3 bases, leaving 9 bases of the junction unmatched. CDR3 in DNA: TGTGCCAGTAGTATCAGAGACGCCAGGGGGAATTCACCCCTCCACTTT. Translation gives CASSIRDARGNSPLHF.

The V and J genes are TRBV2 and TRBJ1-4, with no clear D. The V gene lost 3 bases and the J gene lost 5 bases, with 10 bases spanning the gap. This CDR3 has 14 residues. Germline V gene sequence: CDR1 SNHLY, CDR2 FYNNEI. The CDR3 DNA is TGTGCCAGCAGTGACAGGAATAGGAATGAAAAACTGTTTTTT. This sequence encodes CASSDRNRNEKLFF. The full variable domain, rest sourced from reference TRBV2 and TRBJ1-4, is EPEVTQTPSHQVTQMGQEVILRCVPISNHLYFYWYRQILGQKVEFLVSFYNNEISEKSEIFDDQFSVERPDGSNFTLKIRSTKLEDSAMYFCASSDRNRNEKLFFGSGTQLSVL.

The J gene is TRBJ1-4, the V gene TRBV29-1; 9 nucleotides agree with TRBD1. Trimming at V came to 6 bases and at J to 7 bases, leaving 12 bases not matched to a gene. The CDR3 runs 15 residues. Per the germline V gene, CDR1 is SQVTM and CDR2 is ANQGSEA. CDR3 DNA: TGCAGCGTAACGCCGCGGACAGGGGCGAGTGAAAAACTGTTTTTT. Amino acids: CSVTPRTGASEKLFF.

V is TRBV9 and J is TRBJ2-7; 7 nucleotides line up with TRBD1. CDR3 length: 15 amino acids. Germline V gene lookup returns CDR1 SGDLS and CDR2 YYNGEE. With V trimmed by 4 bases and J by 2 bases, 9 bases remained unmatched. For the CDR3, the DNA is TGTGCCAGCAGCCCACGGACAGGTCTCACCTACGAGCAGTACTTC. It translates to CASSPRTGLTYEQYF.

The chain employs TRBV5-1 and TRBJ1-1; no clear D gene. CDR1 is SGHRS, CDR2 YFSETQ, per germline. Trimming took off 4 bases at V and 1 base at J, with 23 bases between the two ends. The CDR3 loop spans 18 amino acids. The CDR3 bases are TGCGCCAGCAGCCGGGAGGTCCAACGGGTATCAAGGAACACTGAAGCTTTCTTT. Residues: CASSREVQRVSRNTEAFF.

The chain has TRBV13 and TRBJ2-3; 8 bases are a match to TRBD1. Per germline, CDR1 PRHDT and CDR2 FYEKMQ (reference sequence). V was pared by 5 bases and J by 4 bases, with 8 bases of the junction left unmatched. This CDR3 spans 15 amino acids. Here the CDR3 DNA reads TGTGCCAGCAGCCCACGGACAGGGCGGGCAGATACGCAGTATTTT. It is translated as CASSPRTGRADTQYF.

The chain carries TRBV12-2 and TRBJ2-7; the table's TRBD1 call for D was not verified on the DNA. TRBV12-2 is a recognized pseudogene. CDR3 length: 14 residues. The CDR3 is CASRPTRRSGTEYF. The CDR3 DNA follows: TGTGCAAGTCGCCCCACCCGCCGGTCAGGCACAGAGTACTTC.

The gene calls are TRBV15 and TRBJ2-1, with 9 bases lining up with TRBD2. Germline V gene sequence: CDR1 LNHNV, CDR2 YYDKDF (reference sequence). Losses at the gene ends were 4 bases for V and 6 bases for J; bases not matched to a gene: 7. The CDR3 runs 15 residues. CDR3 bases: TGTGCCACCAGCATTAGCGGGAGCCCCCGCAATGAGCAGTTCTTC. It is translated as CATSISGSPRNEQFF.

V and J are TRBV10-1 and TRBJ2-3; D may be TRBD1 (6 bases). The ends were cut back, 7 bases at V and 0 bases at J, with 8 bases in the middle. CDR1 is WNHNN, CDR2 SYGVQD, per germline (reference sequence). The CDR3 is 13 amino acids. Here the CDR3 reads CASNRVSTDTQYF. CDR3 DNA sequence: TGCGCCAGCAACAGGGTTAGCACAGATACGCAGTATTTT.

This clone was observed a single time. The chain is built from TRBV6-4 and TRBJ1-1; 10 positions agree with TRBD1. This CDR3 spans 16 amino acids. Trimming at V came to 6 bases and at J to 0 bases, leaving 7 bases not matched to a gene. The germline V gene encodes CDR1 MRHNA and CDR2 SNTAGT. CDR3 coding DNA: TGTGCCAGCAGACTGACAGGGGGCTCAGTGAACACTGAAGCTTTCTTT. It is translated as CASRLTGGSVNTEAFF.

The chain recombines TRBV29-1 with TRBJ1-4; D gene ambiguous. The V end lost 7 bases, the J end lost 6 bases, and 15 bases lay between the germline ends. Germline loops: CDR1 SQVTM, CDR2 ANQGSEA. The CDR3 has 13 residues. The CDR3 coding sequence is TGCAGCGCCCGAGCTGGGAGACATGAAAAACTGTTTTTT. Encoded protein: CSARAGRHEKLFF.

The chain recombines TRBV5-8 with TRBJ1-5, with 9 bases aligning to TRBD1. Germline trimming cut 4 bases from V and 5 bases from J; bases unmatched to any gene: 10. This CDR3 contains 16 residues. Germline values: CDR1 SGHTS, CDR2 YDEGEE. The DNA of the CDR3 is TGTGCCAGCAGCCCCTTAAGGACAGGGGTACATCAGCCCCAGCATTTT. Translation gives CASSPLRTGVHQPQHF.

CDR3 in amino acids: CASSMGSGRGEKLFF. CDR3 bases: TGTGCCAGTAGTATGGGCTCAGGGAGGGGTGAAAAACTGTTTTTT. The chain combines TRBV19 with TRBJ1-4; maybe TRBD1 (5 bases). Germline V gene lookup returns CDR1 LNHDA and CDR2 SQIVND (reference sequence). The V end lost 3 bases, the J end lost 7 bases, and 15 bases lay between the germline ends. The CDR3 loop spans 15 amino acids. The full variable domain, completed using reference TRBV19 and TRBJ1-4, is DGGITQSPKYLFRKEGQNVTLSCEQNLNHDAMYWYRQDPGQGLRLIYYSQIVNDFQKGDIAEGYSVSREKKESFPLTVTSAQKNPTAFYLCASSMGSGRGEKLFFGSGTQLSVL.

The chain recombines TRBV11-3 with TRBJ2-2; 12 bases fit TRBD1. After removal of 5 bases from V and 4 bases from J, the junction contained 8 bases not matched to a gene. CDR1 SGHNT and CDR2 YENEEA come from the germline V gene. The length of the CDR3 is 17 residues. The CDR3 sequence is CASSESRDRGRTGELFF. The CDR3 nucleotides read TGTGCCAGCAGCGAATCCCGGGACAGGGGGCGCACCGGGGAGCTGTTTTTT.

This clone was seen just once. One junction end disagrees with the germline gene, perhaps due to a read error. V is TRBV7-7 and J is TRBJ2-2; D not resolved. The CDR3 totals 13 residues. The germline V gene encodes CDR1 SSHAT and CDR2 FNYEAQ (reference sequence). The CDR3 here is CASSPMRAGELFF. The CDR3 region has the DNA TGTGCTAGCAGCCCAATGAGAGCCGGGGAGCTGTTTTTT.

This chain joins TRBV13 and TRBJ2-5; D perhaps matches TRBD2 (6 bases). There are 14 residues in the CDR3. The V and J ends lost 1 base and 4 bases respectively, with 10 bases between them. The germline V gene encodes CDR1 PRHDT and CDR2 FYEKMQ (reference sequence). For the CDR3, the DNA is TGTGCCAGCAGCTTAGCGGAGGGTTCAGAGACCCAGTACTTC. Translating it yields CASSLAEGSETQYF.

The V and J genes are TRBV7-6 and TRBJ1-5, with D maybe TRBD1 (5 bases). CDR3 size: 11 residues. CDR1 and CDR2 from the germline V gene are SGHVS and FNYEAQ. CDR3 bases: TGTAGACAGATTAGCAATCAGCCCCAGCATTTT. Encoded protein: CRQISNQPQHF.

DNA for the CDR3: TGTGCCAGCACCACCGGACAGGGGTATAACAGCAACTATGGCTACACCTTC. Amino acid sequence: CASTTGQGYNSNYGYTF. This chain connects TRBV21-1 to TRBJ1-2; the table's D call of TRBD1 was not tested on the DNA. TRBV21-1 is designated a pseudogene. The CDR3 extends over 17 amino acids.

This clone was observed once. In the same sample, other DNA sequences code for this CDR3. The chain links TRBV7-9 to TRBJ2-3; D remains ambiguous. Trimming removed 5 bases at V and 0 bases at J, with 3 bases between. The germline V gene encodes CDR1 SEHNR and CDR2 FQNEAQ (reference sequence). The CDR3 length is 12 residues. This CDR3 reads CASSLSTDTQYF. For the CDR3, the DNA is TGTGCCAGCAGCCTTAGCACAGATACGCAGTATTTT.

The chain uses TRBV7-8 and TRBJ2-7, with 9 bases lining up with TRBD1. The junction had 3 bases not matched to a gene; V was cut back by 3 bases and J by 0 bases. The CDR3 contains 15 residues. From germline, CDR1 is SGHVS and CDR2 FQNEAQ. The CDR3 nucleotides are TGTGCCAGCAGCTTGGGGACAGGGAGCTCCTACGAGCAGTACTTC. The encoded protein is CASSLGTGSSYEQYF.

This rearrangement joins TRBV11-2 to TRBJ2-5; D is undetermined. This CDR3 contains 15 residues. With 0 bases removed from V and 5 bases from J, the gap between germline ends came to 13 bases. The germline V gene has CDR1 SGHAT and CDR2 FQNNGV. The CDR3 loop reads CASSLDWRPGETQYF. The CDR3 coding sequence is TGTGCCAGCAGCTTAGATTGGAGACCCGGGGAGACCCAGTACTTC. Combining the CDR3 with reference TRBV11-2 and TRBJ2-5 gives the whole variable domain EAGVAQSPRYKIIEKRQSVAFWCNPISGHATLYWYQQILGQGPKLLIQFQNNGVVDDSQLPKDRFSAERLKGVDSTLKIQPAKLEDSAVYLCASSLDWRPGETQYFGPGTRLLVL.

This clone was seen only a few times. V usage is TRBV5-1 and J usage is TRBJ2-7; D not resolved. This CDR3 is 15 amino acids long. Germline V CDR1 and CDR2: SGHRS, YFSETQ. V lost 0 bases, J lost 4 bases, and 14 bases lay in between. The chain's CDR3 is CASSLVGRPPYEQYF. CDR3 DNA: TGCGCCAGCAGCTTGGTAGGCAGGCCCCCTTACGAGCAGTACTTC.

This clone was observed a single time. The rearrangement links TRBV2 to TRBJ2-5, with 7 bases matching TRBD1. This CDR3 spans 15 amino acids. Germline V gene data show CDR1 as SNHLY and CDR2 as FYNNEI. With V trimmed by 6 bases and J by 2 bases, 9 bases remained unmatched. The CDR3 nucleotides are TGTGCCAGCAGGAAGGGGGCAGGGGATCAAGAGACCCAGTACTTC. Amino acid sequence: CASRKGAGDQETQYF.

This chain connects TRBV7-8 to TRBJ2-7; 9 bases line up with TRBD2. The CDR3 consists of 15 residues. Germline trimming cut 2 bases from V and 2 bases from J; bases unmatched to any gene: 4. Germline V gene data show CDR1 as SGHVS and CDR2 as FQNEAQ. The CDR3 DNA sequence: TGTGCCAGCAGCTTACGGGCTAGCGGGACCTACGAGCAGTACTTC. Amino acid sequence: CASSLRASGTYEQYF. Looking up the rest from reference TRBV7-8 and TRBJ2-7 gives the full variable domain: GAGVSQSPRYKVAKRGQDVALRCDPISGHVSLFWYQQALGQGPEFLTYFQNEAQLDKSGLPSDRFFAERPEGSVSTLKIQRTQQEDSAVYLCASSLRASGTYEQYFGPGTRLTVT.

V and J are TRBV13 and TRBJ2-1; 13 nucleotides align to TRBD2. Germline V gene lookup returns CDR1 PRHDT and CDR2 FYEKMQ (reference sequence). V lost 4 bases, J lost 7 bases, and 4 bases stayed unmatched. The CDR3 runs 15 residues. DNA of the CDR3: TGTGCCAGCAGCTCACTAGCGGGAGGGGGGAATGAGCAGTTCTTC. Translating it yields CASSSLAGGGNEQFF.